Listed below are T cell receptor beta chains from one sample, sequenced in a study of T and B cells in COVID-19 patients. TCRdb independently ran MiXCR on the multiplex PCR reads; one entry per CDR3 protein. The table shows under 2,500 distinct CDR3 sequences, with around 27% occurring only once. The sequenced material came from blood. These receptors all stem from a human donor with active COVID-19. Each CDR3 is given with its conserved first and last residue. The D gene is left open where the match is weak. Clone size is not always given. Where it is, it says once, few, many or a class for expanded clones.

J gene,clone size,V gene,D gene,CDR3 DNA,CDR3 protein
TRBJ2-4,medium-sized,TRBV18,TRBD2,TGTGCCAGCTCACCACAGCCGGGGGGTGAAGGCAGGGACTTC,CASSPQPGGEGRDF
TRBJ1-2,-,TRBV5-3,-,TGTGCCAGCAGCTTGGGACGGCCATCTGGCTACACCTTC,CASSLGRPSGYTF
TRBJ2-1,-,TRBV20-1,TRBD2,TGCAGTGCTAGAGTGATTAGCGGGAGGTTTTCCAATGAGCAGTTCTTC,CSARVISGRFSNEQFF
TRBJ1-3,few,TRBV5-5,-,TGTGCTAGCACTCTGGGGCCCCATGGGGGTACTGGAAACACCATATATTTT,CASTLGPHGGTGNTIYF
TRBJ2-3,-,TRBV4-3,-,TGCGCCAGCAGCCAAGGCGGTTTTAGCACAGATACGCAGTATTTT,CASSQGGFSTDTQYF
TRBJ1-3,-,TRBV5-3,-,TGTGCCAGCAGCCTGGGACTCCCGATCGGAAACACCATATATTTT,CASSLGLPIGNTIYF
TRBJ2-1,few,TRBV20-1,TRBD2,TGCAGTGCTAGAGTGACTAGCGGGAGGTTTTCCAATGAGCAGTTCTTC,CSARVTSGRFSNEQFF
TRBJ2-7,few,TRBV7-2,TRBD2,TGTGCCAGCAGCTTAACCATTAGCGGGATCTCCTACGAGCAGTACTTC,CASSLTISGISYEQYF
TRBJ2-7,medium-sized,TRBV7-2,TRBD1,TGTGCCAGCACCCGACAGGGGTCCATCTACGAGCAGTACTTC,CASTRQGSIYEQYF
TRBJ2-2,large,TRBV29-1,-,TGCAGCGTTGAAGATCTTGGGGGAACCGGGGAGCTGTTTTTT,CSVEDLGGTGELFF
TRBJ2-5,medium-sized,TRBV6-5,TRBD1,TGTGCCATGGAGACAGGGAGCCAAGAGACCCAGTACTTC,CAMETGSQETQYF
TRBJ2-3,medium-sized,TRBV11-1,-,TGTGCCAGCAGCTTCACCGGGGAGGGCACAGATACGCAGTATTTT,CASSFTGEGTDTQYF
TRBJ2-4,medium-sized,TRBV19,TRBD1,TGTGCCAGTAGTACCGGAGGGACAGGGGACATTCAGTACTTC,CASSTGGTGDIQYF
TRBJ2-2,medium-sized,TRBV27,TRBD2,TGTGCCAGCAGTTTGACTAGCGGGTTCTCCGGGGAGCTGTTTTTT,CASSLTSGFSGELFF
TRBJ2-5,-,TRBV5-5,-,TGTGCCAGCAGCTTGGCCGGTGGGAGAACCGAGACCCAGTACTTC,CASSLAGGRTETQYF
TRBJ2-2,medium-sized,TRBV18,-,TGTGCCAGCTCACGACGGACGGACAGCCACGGGGAGCTGTTTTTT,CASSRRTDSHGELFF